Below, one T cell receptor beta chain is given with its context. This CDR3 region has 15 residues. Per germline, CDR1 LNHDA and CDR2 SQIVND (reference sequence). V gave up 7 bases and J gave up 0 bases, with 13 bases separating them. Recruited during active infection, patients (from Seattle) were subsequently followed longitudinally. This record comes from a study of blood T cell repertoires in COVID-19. Sequencing was performed with immunoSEQ multiplex PCR; in TCRdb, only in-frame clones are kept and a portion is missing. The repertoire holds under 400,000 clones, over 85% seen once, with 3.9% in the top ten.

The sample comprised peripheral blood. V gene TRBV19 combines with J gene TRBJ1-5; no firm D call. The sequence derives from a woman aged 60-75 years with COVID-19, enrolled during active disease. In DNA, the CDR3 is TGTGCCAGTACAACGTACAGTAATAGCAATCAGCCCCAGCATTTT. It codes for CASTTYSNSNQPQHF.